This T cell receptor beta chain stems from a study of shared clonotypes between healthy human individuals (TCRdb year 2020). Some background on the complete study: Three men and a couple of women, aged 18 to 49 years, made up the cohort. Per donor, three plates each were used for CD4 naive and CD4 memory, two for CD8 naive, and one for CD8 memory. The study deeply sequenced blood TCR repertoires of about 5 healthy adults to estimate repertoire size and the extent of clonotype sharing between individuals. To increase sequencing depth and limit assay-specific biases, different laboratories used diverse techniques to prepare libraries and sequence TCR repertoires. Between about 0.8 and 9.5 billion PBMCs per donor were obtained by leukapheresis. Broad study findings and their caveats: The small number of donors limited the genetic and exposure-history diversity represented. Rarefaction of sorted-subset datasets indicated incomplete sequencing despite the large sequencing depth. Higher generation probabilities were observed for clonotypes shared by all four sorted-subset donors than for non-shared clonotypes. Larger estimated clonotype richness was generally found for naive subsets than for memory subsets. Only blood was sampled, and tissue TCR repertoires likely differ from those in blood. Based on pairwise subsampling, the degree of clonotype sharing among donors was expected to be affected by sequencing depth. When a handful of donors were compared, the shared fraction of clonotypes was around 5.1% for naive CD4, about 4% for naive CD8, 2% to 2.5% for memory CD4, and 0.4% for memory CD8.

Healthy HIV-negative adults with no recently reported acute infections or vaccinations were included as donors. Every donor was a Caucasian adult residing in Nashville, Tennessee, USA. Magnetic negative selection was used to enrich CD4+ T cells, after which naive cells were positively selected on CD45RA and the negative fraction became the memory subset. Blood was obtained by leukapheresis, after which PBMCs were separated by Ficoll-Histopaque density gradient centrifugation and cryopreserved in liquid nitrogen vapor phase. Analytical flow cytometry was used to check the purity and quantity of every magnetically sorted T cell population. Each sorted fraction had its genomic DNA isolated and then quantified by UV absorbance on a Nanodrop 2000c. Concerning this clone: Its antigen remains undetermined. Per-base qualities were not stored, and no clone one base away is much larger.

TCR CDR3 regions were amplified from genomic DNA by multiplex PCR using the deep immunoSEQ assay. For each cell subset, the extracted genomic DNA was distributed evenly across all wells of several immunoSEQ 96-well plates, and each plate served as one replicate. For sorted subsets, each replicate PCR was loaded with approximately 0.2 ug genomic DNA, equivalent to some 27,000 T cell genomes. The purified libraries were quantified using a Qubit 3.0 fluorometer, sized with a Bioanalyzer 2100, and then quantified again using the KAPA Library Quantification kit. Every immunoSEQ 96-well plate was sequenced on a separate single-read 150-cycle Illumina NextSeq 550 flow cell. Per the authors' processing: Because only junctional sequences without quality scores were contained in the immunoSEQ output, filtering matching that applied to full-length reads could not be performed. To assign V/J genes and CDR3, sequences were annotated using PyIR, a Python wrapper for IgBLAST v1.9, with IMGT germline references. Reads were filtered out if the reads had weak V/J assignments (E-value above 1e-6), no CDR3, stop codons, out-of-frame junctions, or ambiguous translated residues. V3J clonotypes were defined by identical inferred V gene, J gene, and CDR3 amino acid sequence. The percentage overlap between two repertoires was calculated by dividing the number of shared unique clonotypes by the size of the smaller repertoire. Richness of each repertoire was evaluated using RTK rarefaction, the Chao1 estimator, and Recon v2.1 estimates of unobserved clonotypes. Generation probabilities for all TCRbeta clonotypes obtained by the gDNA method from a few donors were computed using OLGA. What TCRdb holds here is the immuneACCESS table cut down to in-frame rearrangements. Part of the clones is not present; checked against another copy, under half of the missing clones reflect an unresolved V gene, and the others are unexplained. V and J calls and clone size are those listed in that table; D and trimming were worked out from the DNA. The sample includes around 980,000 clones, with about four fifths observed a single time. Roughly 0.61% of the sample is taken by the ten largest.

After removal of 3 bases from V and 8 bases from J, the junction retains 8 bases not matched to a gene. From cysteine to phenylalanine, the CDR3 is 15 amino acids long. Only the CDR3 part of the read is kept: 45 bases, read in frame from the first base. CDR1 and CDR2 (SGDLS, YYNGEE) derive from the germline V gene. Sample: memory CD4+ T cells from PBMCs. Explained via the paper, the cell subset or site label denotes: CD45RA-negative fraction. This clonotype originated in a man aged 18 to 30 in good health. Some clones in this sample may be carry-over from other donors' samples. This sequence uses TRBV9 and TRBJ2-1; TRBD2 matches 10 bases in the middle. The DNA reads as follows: TGTGCCAGCAGCGAGGGGCTAGCGGGAGTGGATGAGCAGTTCTTC. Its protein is CASSEGLAGVDEQFF.